The 6 T cell receptor beta chains below all came from one sample that was sequenced in a study of control samples from healthy donors and cancer patients. Repertoires were generated with immunoSEQ multiplex PCR, while TCRdb's copy carries only in-frame clones and drops some. The table shows 150,000 to 180,000 clones, with 90% to 95% occurring only once. The specimen was blood. These receptors all stem from a man aged 40-49 years in good health.

The chain carries TRBV27 and TRBJ2-4; 7 nucleotides align to TRBD1. With V trimmed by 3 bases and J by 6 bases, 5 bases remained unmatched. CDR3 length: 14 residues. Per germline, CDR1 MNHEY and CDR2 SMNVEV (reference sequence). CDR3 sequence: CASSLRDSRNIQYF. DNA of the CDR3: TGTGCCAGCAGTTTGAGGGACAGCAGAAACATTCAGTACTTC.

J is TRBJ2-3 and V is TRBV27, with 8 bases aligning to TRBD1. Losses at the gene ends were 3 bases for V and 6 bases for J; bases not matched to a gene: 2. Germline CDR1 reads MNHEY; CDR2 reads SMNVEV (reference sequence). This CDR3 region has 13 residues. This chain's CDR3 is CASSFQGADTQYF. In nucleotides, the CDR3 is TGTGCCAGCAGTTTCCAGGGGGCGGATACGCAGTATTTT.

The V call is TRBV9, the J call TRBJ1-2; 7 bases fit TRBD1. Germline trimming cut 4 bases from V and 3 bases from J; bases unmatched to any gene: 9. From germline, CDR1 is SGDLS and CDR2 YYNGEE. CDR3 length: 15 amino acids. The CDR3 DNA reads TGTGCCAGCAGCATTAACGACAGGGTCTACTATGGCTACACCTTC. Translated, it gives CASSINDRVYYGYTF.

The chain combines TRBV9 with TRBJ2-2; the match to TRBD1 covers 9 bases. Germline V lookup: CDR1 SGDLS, CDR2 YYNGEE. The CDR3 loop spans 17 amino acids. The junction had 6 bases not matched to a gene; V was cut back by 2 bases and J by 1 base. Here the CDR3 DNA reads TGTGCCAGCAGCGTGACAGGGGGATTCCGGAACACCGGGGAGCTGTTTTTT. Translating it yields CASSVTGGFRNTGELFF.

The chain joins TRBV9 to TRBJ1-1, with a tentative D call TRBD1 (5 bases). V lost 9 bases and J 5 bases, leaving 14 bases between the germline ends. CDR1 and CDR2 (germline): SGDLS, YYNGEE. The CDR3 totals 12 residues. The CDR3 spells CATLRGGTEAFF. In DNA form, the CDR3 reads TGTGCCACCCTCCGGGGGGGAACTGAAGCTTTCTTT.

The chain combines TRBV7-6 with TRBJ2-1; possibly TRBD2 for D (7 bases). Germline V gene data show CDR1 as SGHVS and CDR2 as FNYEAQ. The V and J ends lost 1 base and 8 bases respectively, with 18 bases between them. The CDR3 sequence is 16 residues long. CDR3 coding DNA: TGTGCCAGCAGCTTAGGAACTGCCGGGGGGCCGGATGAGCAGTTCTTC. Amino acids: CASSLGTAGGPDEQFF.